This is a list of T cell receptor beta chains from one sample in a study of cytomegalovirus exposure and HLA in healthy donors. The repertoire was sequenced with immunoSEQ multiplex PCR; TCRdb's copy has only in-frame clones and lacks some. The sample consists of under 200,000 clones, roughly 82% of them appearing once. The sequencing input was PBMCs. The source of these receptors is a girl aged 5-17 years in good health and CMV-seropositive. The CDR3 runs from the conserved cysteine through the conserved F or W. The D gene is left open where the match is weak. Rows give clone size only sometimes, using once, few, many, or a class for an expanded clone.

abundance: -; v_gene: TRBV10-1; d_gene: -; j_gene: TRBJ1-1; CDR3aa: CASRLGGLGTEAFF; CDR3nt: TGCGCCAGCAGACTCGGGGGATTGGGCACTGAAGCTTTCTTT
abundance: once; v_gene: TRBV28; d_gene: -; j_gene: TRBJ1-2; CDR3aa: CASTLTSGGRVYGYTF; CDR3nt: TGTGCCAGCACCCTAACGTCCGGGGGACGTGTCTATGGCTACACCTTC
abundance: -; v_gene: TRBV10-2; d_gene: TRBD1; j_gene: TRBJ2-7; CDR3aa: CATELTGGYEQYF; CDR3nt: TGCGCCACCGAACTTACAGGGGGCTACGAGCAGTACTTC
abundance: -; v_gene: TRBV6-5; d_gene: TRBD1; j_gene: TRBJ1-4; CDR3aa: CASRQGREKLFF; CDR3nt: TGTGCCAGCAGACAGGGGCGGGAAAAACTGTTTTTT
abundance: -; v_gene: TRBV7-2; d_gene: -; j_gene: TRBJ1-2; CDR3aa: CASSLVGEGYTF; CDR3nt: TGTGCCAGCAGCTTAGTAGGGGAAGGCTACACCTTC
abundance: -; v_gene: TRBV6-6; d_gene: TRBD1; j_gene: TRBJ2-5; CDR3aa: CASSQSRDSQETQYF; CDR3nt: TGTGCCAGCAGTCAAAGCCGGGACAGCCAAGAGACCCAGTACTTC
abundance: -; v_gene: TRBV28; d_gene: TRBD2; j_gene: TRBJ2-1; CDR3aa: CASSPSGTGKGEQFF; CDR3nt: TGTGCCAGCAGTCCTAGCGGGACCGGAAAGGGAGAGCAGTTCTTC
abundance: few; v_gene: TRBV28; d_gene: TRBD1; j_gene: TRBJ2-7; CDR3aa: CASSFKRDRASYEQYF; CDR3nt: TGTGCCAGCAGTTTTAAGCGGGACAGGGCATCCTACGAGCAGTACTTC
abundance: -; v_gene: TRBV14; d_gene: TRBD2; j_gene: TRBJ2-3; CDR3aa: CASSELAGGSTDTQYF; CDR3nt: TGTGCCAGCAGCGAACTAGCGGGGGGGAGCACAGATACGCAGTATTTT
abundance: -; v_gene: TRBV10-3; d_gene: -; j_gene: TRBJ1-2; CDR3aa: CAISLVQGGDGYTF; CDR3nt: TGTGCCATCAGTCTTGTCCAGGGAGGGGATGGCTACACCTTC
abundance: -; v_gene: TRBV28; d_gene: -; j_gene: TRBJ2-4; CDR3aa: CASSLEQTKNIQYF; CDR3nt: TGTGCCAGCAGTTTAGAACAGACAAAAAACATTCAGTACTTC